This T cell receptor beta chain was obtained from a study of blood T cells in healthy people across ages. Then a second PCR, running roughly 7 to 11 cycles, was carried out with a sample-barcoded 5' primer and a J-beta primer mix. Each CDR3 protein is one row after TCRdb ran MiXCR on the 5' RACE reads. Among over 950,000 distinct CDR3 sequences, roughly two fifths were seen once, and the ten largest hold 13%. This clonotype was counted at least ten times. Its antigen is unidentified. Notes on the study in general: Both higher diversity and more naive CD4+ cells marked long-lived donors when set against aged donors. TCR beta diversity correlated strongly with naive T cell percentage.

With 5 bases removed from V and 2 bases from J, the gap between germline ends came to 6 bases. CDR3 length: 12 amino acids. In germline, CDR1 is MNHEY, CDR2 SMNVEV (reference sequence). The rearrangement links TRBV27 to TRBJ2-5; D gene ambiguous. Sequenced input: blood. The source is a man between 18 and 29 years old in good health. CDR3 DNA sequence: TGTGCCAGCAGTGCAGGACAAGAGACCCAGTACTTC. It encodes CASSAGQETQYF.